This T cell receptor beta chain was captured in a study of blood T cell repertoires in COVID-19. Repertoires were generated with immunoSEQ multiplex PCR, while TCRdb's copy carries only in-frame clones and drops some. The sample carries about 75,000 clones, around 90% recorded once. The sample was peripheral blood. This sequence originates from a human donor in a cohort sampled during active COVID-19.

CDR3: CASSPGTGPQPQHF. CDR3 DNA sequence: TGTGCCAGCAGCCCAGGGACAGGGCCCCAGCCCCAGCATTTT. This sequence joins TRBV7-9 and TRBJ1-5, with TRBD1 matching 9 bases. Germline lookup yields CDR1 SEHNR and CDR2 FQNEAQ (reference sequence). The CDR3 extends over 14 amino acids. With 5 bases clipped from V and 7 bases from J, the junction kept 6 bases outside the gene matches.